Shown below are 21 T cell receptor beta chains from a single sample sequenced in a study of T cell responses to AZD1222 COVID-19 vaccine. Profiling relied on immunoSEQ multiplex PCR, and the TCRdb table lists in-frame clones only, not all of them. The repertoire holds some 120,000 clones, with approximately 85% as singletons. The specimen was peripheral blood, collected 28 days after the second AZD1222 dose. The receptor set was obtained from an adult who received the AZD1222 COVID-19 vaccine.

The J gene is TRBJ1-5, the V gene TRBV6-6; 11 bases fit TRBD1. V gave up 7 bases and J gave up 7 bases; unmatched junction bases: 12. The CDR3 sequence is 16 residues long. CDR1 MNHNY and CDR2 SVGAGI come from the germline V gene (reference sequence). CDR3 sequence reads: CASTISRDRGDQPQHF. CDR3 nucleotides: TGTGCCAGCACGATATCCAGGGACAGGGGGGACCAGCCCCAGCATTTT.

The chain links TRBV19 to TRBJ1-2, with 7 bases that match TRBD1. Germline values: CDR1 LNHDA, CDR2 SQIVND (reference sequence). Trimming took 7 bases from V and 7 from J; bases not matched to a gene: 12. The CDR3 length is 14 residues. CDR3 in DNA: TGTGCCAGTATGAGACAGGGTGTTCGACCTGGCTACACCTTC. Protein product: CASMRQGVRPGYTF. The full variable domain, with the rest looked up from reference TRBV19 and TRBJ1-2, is DGGITQSPKYLFRKEGQNVTLSCEQNLNHDAMYWYRQDPGQGLRLIYYSQIVNDFQKGDIAEGYSVSREKKESFPLTVTSAQKNPTAFYLCASMRQGVRPGYTFGSGTRLTVV.

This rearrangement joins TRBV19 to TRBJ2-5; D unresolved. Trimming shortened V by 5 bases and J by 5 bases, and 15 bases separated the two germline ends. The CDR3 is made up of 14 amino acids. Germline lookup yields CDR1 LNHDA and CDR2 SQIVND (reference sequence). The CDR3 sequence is CASSSSETRETQYF. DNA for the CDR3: TGTGCCAGTAGTTCGTCCGAGACTCGGGAGACCCAGTACTTC.

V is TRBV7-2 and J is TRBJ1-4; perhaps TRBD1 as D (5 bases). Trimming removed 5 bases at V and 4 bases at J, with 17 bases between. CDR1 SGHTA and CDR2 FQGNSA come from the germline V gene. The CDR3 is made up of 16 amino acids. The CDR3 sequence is CASSGVGEGYNEKLFF. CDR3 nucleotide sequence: TGTGCCAGCAGCGGGGTGGGGGAGGGCTATAATGAAAAACTGTTTTTT.

CDR3 residues: CASSVVDRVETQYF. The CDR3 coding sequence is TGTGCCAGCAGCGTAGTGGACAGGGTAGAGACCCAGTACTTC. The chain uses TRBV9 and TRBJ2-5; 8 nucleotides match TRBD1. Trimming at V came to 0 bases and at J to 4 bases, leaving 2 bases not matched to a gene. This CDR3 comprises 14 residues. Germline V gives CDR1 SGDLS, CDR2 YYNGEE.

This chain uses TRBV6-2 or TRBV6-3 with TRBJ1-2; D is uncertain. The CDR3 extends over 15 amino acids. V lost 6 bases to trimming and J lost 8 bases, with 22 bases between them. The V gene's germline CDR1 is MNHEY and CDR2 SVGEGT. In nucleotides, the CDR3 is TGTGCCAGCAGCCCCGTAGATCACCCTTATCGAGGCTACACCTTC. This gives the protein CASSPVDHPYRGYTF.

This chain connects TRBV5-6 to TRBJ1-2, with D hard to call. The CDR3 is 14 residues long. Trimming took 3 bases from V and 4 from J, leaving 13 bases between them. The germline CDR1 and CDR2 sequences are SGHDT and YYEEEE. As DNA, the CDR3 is TGTGCCAGCAGCTCCCTGGGCAGATTCTATGGCTACACCTTC. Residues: CASSSLGRFYGYTF.

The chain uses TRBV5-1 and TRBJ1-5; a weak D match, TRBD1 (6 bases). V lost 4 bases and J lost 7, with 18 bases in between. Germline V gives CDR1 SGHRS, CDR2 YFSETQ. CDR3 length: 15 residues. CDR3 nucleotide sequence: TGCGCCAGCAGCCCCAAGGGGGGCGGCGGACAGCCCCAGCATTTT. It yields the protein CASSPKGGGGQPQHF.

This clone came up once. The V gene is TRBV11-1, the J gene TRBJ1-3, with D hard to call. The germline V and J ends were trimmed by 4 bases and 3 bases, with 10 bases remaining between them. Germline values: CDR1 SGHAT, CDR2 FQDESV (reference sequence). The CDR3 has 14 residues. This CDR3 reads CASSSTGSGNTIYF. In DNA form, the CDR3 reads TGTGCCAGCAGCTCGACCGGGAGTGGAAACACCATATATTTT.

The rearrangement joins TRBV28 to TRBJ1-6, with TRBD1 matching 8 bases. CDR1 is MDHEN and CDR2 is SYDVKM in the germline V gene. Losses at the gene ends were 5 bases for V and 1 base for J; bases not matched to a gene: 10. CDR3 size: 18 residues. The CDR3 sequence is CASSVFGRGLSYNSPLHF. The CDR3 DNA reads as TGTGCCAGCAGTGTATTCGGCAGGGGGCTTTCCTATAATTCACCCCTCCACTTT.

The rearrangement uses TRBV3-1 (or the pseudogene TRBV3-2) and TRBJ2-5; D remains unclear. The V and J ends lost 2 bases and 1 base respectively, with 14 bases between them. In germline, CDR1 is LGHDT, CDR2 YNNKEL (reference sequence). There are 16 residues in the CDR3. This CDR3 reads CASSQSSESRQETQYF. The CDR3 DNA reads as TGTGCCAGCAGCCAAAGTTCTGAGTCACGCCAAGAGACCCAGTACTTC.

The CDR3 spells CASRSGAGELFF. The CDR3 DNA reads TGTGCCAGCCGCTCGGGGGCCGGGGAGCTGTTTTTT. V usage is TRBV7-9 and J usage is TRBJ2-2; a weak D match, TRBD2 (6 bases). The CDR3 has 12 residues. Germline V gene lookup returns CDR1 SEHNR and CDR2 FQNEAQ (reference sequence). V lost 8 bases to trimming and J lost 6 bases, with 10 bases between them.

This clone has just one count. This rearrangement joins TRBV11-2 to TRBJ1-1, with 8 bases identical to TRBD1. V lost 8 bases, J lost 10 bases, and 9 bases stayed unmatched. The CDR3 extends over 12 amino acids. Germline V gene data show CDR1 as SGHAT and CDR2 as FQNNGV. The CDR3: CASGGQEPLAFF. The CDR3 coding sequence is TGTGCCAGCGGGGGACAGGAGCCGTTAGCTTTCTTT.

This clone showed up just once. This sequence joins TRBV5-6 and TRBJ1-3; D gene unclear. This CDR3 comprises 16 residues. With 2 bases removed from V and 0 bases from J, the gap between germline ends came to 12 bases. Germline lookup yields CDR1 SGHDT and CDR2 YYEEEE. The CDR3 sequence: CASSFDGPNSGNTIYF. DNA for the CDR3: TGTGCCAGCAGCTTTGACGGCCCCAACTCTGGAAACACCATATATTTT.

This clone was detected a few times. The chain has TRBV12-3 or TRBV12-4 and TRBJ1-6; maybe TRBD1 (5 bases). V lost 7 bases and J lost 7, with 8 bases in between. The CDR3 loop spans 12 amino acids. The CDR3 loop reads CASTRENSPLHF. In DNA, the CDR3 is TGTGCCAGCACCAGGGAGAATTCACCCCTCCACTTT.

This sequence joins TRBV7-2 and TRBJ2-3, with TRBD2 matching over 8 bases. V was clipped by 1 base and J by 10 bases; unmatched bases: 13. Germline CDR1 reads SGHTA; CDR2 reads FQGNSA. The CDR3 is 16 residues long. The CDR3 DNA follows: TGTGCCAGCAGCTTAGTCTGGCGTAGCGGGGAGGTTTCGCAGTATTTT. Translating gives CASSLVWRSGEVSQYF.

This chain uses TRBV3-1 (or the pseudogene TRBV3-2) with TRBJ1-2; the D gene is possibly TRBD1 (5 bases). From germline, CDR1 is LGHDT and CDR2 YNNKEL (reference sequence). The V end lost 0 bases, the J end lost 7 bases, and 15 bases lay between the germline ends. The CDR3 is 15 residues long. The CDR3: CASSQDCGGVRGYTF. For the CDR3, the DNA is TGTGCCAGCAGCCAAGATTGTGGAGGGGTTCGTGGCTACACCTTC.

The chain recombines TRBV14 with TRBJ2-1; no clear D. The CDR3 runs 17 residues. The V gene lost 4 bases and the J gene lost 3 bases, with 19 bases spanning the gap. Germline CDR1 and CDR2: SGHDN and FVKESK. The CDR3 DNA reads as TGTGCCAGCAGCCCAATTCGACCCTCCGAGGTCTACAATGAGCAGTTCTTC. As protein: CASSPIRPSEVYNEQFF. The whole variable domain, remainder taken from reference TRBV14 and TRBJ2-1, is EAGVTQFPSHSVIEKGQTVTLRCDPISGHDNLYWYRRVMGKEIKFLLHFVKESKQDESGMPNNRFLAERTGGTYSTLKVQPAELEDSGVYFCASSPIRPSEVYNEQFFGPGTRLTVL.

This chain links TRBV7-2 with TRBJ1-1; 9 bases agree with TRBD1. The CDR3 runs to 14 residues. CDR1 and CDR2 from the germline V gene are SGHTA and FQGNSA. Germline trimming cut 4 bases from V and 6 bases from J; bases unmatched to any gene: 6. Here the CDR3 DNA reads TGTGCCAGCAGCTCGGGGACAGGGTTCCCTGAAGCTTTCTTT. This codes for CASSSGTGFPEAFF.

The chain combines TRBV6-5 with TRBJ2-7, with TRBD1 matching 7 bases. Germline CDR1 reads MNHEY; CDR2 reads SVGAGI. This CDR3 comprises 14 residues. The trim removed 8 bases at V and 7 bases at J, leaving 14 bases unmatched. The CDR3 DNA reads TGTGCCAGCCACCTTGGGACAGACCTGGGAGAGCAGTACTTC. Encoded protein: CASHLGTDLGEQYF.

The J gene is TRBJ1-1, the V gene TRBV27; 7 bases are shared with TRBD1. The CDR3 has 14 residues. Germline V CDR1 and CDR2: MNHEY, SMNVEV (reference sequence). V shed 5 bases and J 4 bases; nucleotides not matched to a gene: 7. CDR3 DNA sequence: TGTGCCAGCAGTACCCCGACAGGGTCCACTGAAGCTTTCTTT. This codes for CASSTPTGSTEAFF.